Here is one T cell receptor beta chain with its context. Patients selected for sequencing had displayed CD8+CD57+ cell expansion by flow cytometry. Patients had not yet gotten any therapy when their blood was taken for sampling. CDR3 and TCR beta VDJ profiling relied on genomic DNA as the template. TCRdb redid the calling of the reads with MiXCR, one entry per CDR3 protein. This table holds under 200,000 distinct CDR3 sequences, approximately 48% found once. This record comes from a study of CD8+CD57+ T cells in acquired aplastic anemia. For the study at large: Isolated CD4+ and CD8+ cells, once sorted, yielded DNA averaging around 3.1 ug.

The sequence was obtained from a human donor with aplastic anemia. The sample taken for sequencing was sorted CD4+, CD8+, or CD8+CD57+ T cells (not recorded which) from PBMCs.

CDR3 sequence: CSAETGVGTDTQYF. The CDR3 nucleotides read TGCAGTGCGGAGACAGGGGTGGGCACAGATACGCAGTATTTT. The chain links TRBV20-1 to TRBJ2-3, with 8 bases that match TRBD1. Germline V gives CDR1 DFQATT, CDR2 SNEGSKA (reference sequence). This CDR3 is 14 amino acids long. V lost 6 bases and J lost 1; bases outside the gene matches: 6.